This T cell receptor (beta chain) appears in the sequencing data of a study of T cells in narcolepsy. Assay: immunoSEQ multiplex PCR; the TCRdb copy retains only in-frame clones and omits some. The sample includes fewer than 20,000 clones, approximately 83% of them seen just once. With respect to this clone: Its target is unknown.

The CDR3 totals 14 residues. Looked up from germline, CDR1 is LGHNA and CDR2 is YSLEER. V lost 1 base to trimming and J lost 4 bases, with 10 bases between them. Study results and caveats: Reportedly, autoreactive clonotypes were serially detected in patients' blood but not controls'.

The sequence derives from a human donor in good health. The source material was memory (CD45RA-) CD4+ T cells from blood. The chain links TRBV4-3 to TRBJ1-1; D not certain. The CDR3 loop reads CASSQAIRGTEAFF. The CDR3 coding sequence is TGCGCCAGCAGCCAAGCCATACGGGGCACTGAAGCTTTCTTT.